The 5 T cell receptor beta chains listed next were all sequenced from one sample in a study of cytomegalovirus exposure and HLA in healthy donors. A multiplex PCR was run with 60 Vbeta primers and 13 Jbeta primers. Only in-frame clones appear in the TCRdb table, and some are missing; sequencing was by immunoSEQ multiplex PCR. The sample has 85,000 to 100,000 clones, 79% seen once. Material for sequencing was PBMCs. The receptors shown here come from a male donor in good health and CMV-seropositive.

The rearrangement links TRBV27 to TRBJ2-7; a possible D gene is TRBD1 (5 bases). With 8 bases removed from V and 3 bases from J, the gap between germline ends came to 11 bases. Germline CDR1 reads MNHEY; CDR2 reads SMNVEV (reference sequence). The CDR3 has 12 amino acids. Here the CDR3 reads CASGTGVYEQYF. The CDR3, as DNA: TGTGCCAGCGGCACAGGTGTCTACGAGCAGTACTTC.

The gene calls are TRBV6-4 and TRBJ2-3; TRBD1 agrees at 9 bases. The length of the CDR3 is 18 residues. Unmatched junction bases numbered 13, after V lost 4 bases and J lost 2 bases. CDR1 and CDR2 from the germline V gene are MRHNA and SNTAGT. The CDR3 region has the DNA TGTGCCAGCAGTGCAGGGACAGGGACAATCACCCCCACAGATACGCAGTATTTT. It codes for CASSAGTGTITPTDTQYF.

V usage is TRBV30 and J usage is TRBJ1-2; unclear D gene. The length of the CDR3 is 10 residues. Germline CDR1 and CDR2: GTSNPN and SVGIG (reference sequence). The V end lost 2 bases, the J end lost 9 bases, and 7 bases lay between the germline ends. CDR3: CAWSPPRYTF. In nucleotides, the CDR3 is TGTGCCTGGAGTCCCCCTCGCTACACCTTC.

The chain uses TRBV4-1 and TRBJ1-1; the D gene is possibly TRBD1 (5 bases). The V end was cut by 0 bases, the J end by 5 bases, with 10 bases between. From germline, CDR1 is MGHRA and CDR2 YSYEKL. The CDR3 is made up of 14 amino acids. The CDR3 DNA is TGCGCCAGCAGCCAAGACTTGAAGGGGACTGAAGCTTTCTTT. Translating gives CASSQDLKGTEAFF.

The chain recombines TRBV19 with TRBJ1-1; TRBD1 aligns across 9 bases. CDR1 LNHDA and CDR2 SQIVND come from the germline V gene (reference sequence). The CDR3 totals 15 residues. V was clipped by 6 bases and J by 7 bases; unmatched bases: 12. CDR3 sequence (DNA): TGTGCCAGTAGGATACTCGGGACAGGGTGGGGTGAAGCTTTCTTT. Translating gives CASRILGTGWGEAFF.